What follows is one T cell receptor beta chain and its context. CDR3 size: 12 residues. V was cut by 7 bases and J by 8 bases, with 14 bases left in between. The sample is drawn from a study of blood T cell repertoires in COVID-19. Overall study: There were acute and convalescent COVID-19 samples, and they came from the United States, Italy and Spain. The analysed material was cDNA or gDNA that came from T cells, B-cell-depleted T cells, or PBMCs.

Authors' analysis steps: The authors estimated nucleated cell counts from reference gene primer amplification. Here immunoSEQ multiplex PCR was the method, and the copy in TCRdb shows in-frame clones only, minus some. The V and J calls and clone size were taken over from that table, and D and trimming were inferred from the DNA. The sample has approximately 210,000 clones, around 82% seen once. The rearrangement joins TRBV12-3 or TRBV12-4 to TRBJ1-2; no clear D. This TCR was sampled from a man in his forties or fifties with active or convalescent COVID-19. Sequencing was done on a sample of peripheral blood. In DNA form, the CDR3 reads TGTGCCAGCACCCCTCGAGGGCAAGGCTACACCTTC. Protein product: CASTPRGQGYTF.